This is a list of T cell receptor beta chains from one sample in a study of graft-versus-host responses after intestinal transplantation. These receptors are not linked to any known antigen. The assay was immunoSEQ multiplex PCR, and TCRdb's table has in-frame clones only and misses some. The sample contains more than 65,000 clones, under 95% of which appear only once. The sequenced sample was unstimulated CD8+ T cells sorted from spleen or lymph node cells, obtained before transplant. The receptors stem from a human donor who was the organ donor for an intestinal transplant. Each CDR3 is given with its conserved first and last residue. Fields, in order: V gene, CDR3 protein.

TRBV19 | CASSIGVPGGSPLHF
TRBV10-3 | CAISADSYTDTQYF
TRBV19 | CASSIVAESYEQYF
TRBV5-8 | CASSSDKFLNEKLFF
TRBV4-2 | CASSQEVRNTGELFF
TRBV11-2 | CASFEGGARGSPLHF
TRBV21-1 | CASSIRGEQYF
TRBV6-6 | CASRAGGTEAFF
TRBV4-1 | CASSQGQGFHYGYTF
TRBV28 | CASSWRGAWSEQYF
TRBV29-1 | CSVEEGRGTEQYF